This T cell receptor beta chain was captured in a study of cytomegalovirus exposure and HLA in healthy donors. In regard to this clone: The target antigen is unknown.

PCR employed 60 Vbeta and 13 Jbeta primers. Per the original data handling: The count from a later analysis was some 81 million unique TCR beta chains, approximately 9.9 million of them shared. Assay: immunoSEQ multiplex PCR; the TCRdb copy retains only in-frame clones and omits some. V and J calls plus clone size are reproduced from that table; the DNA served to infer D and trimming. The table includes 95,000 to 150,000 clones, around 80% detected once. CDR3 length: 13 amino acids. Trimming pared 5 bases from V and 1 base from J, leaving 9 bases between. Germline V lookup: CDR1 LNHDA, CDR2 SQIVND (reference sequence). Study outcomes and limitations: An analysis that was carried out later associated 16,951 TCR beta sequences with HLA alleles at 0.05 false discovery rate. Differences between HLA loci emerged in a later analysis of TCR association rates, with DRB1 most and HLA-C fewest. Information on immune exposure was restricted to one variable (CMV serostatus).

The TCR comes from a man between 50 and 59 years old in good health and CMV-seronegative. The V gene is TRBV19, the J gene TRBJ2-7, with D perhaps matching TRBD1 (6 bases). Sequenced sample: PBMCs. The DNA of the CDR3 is TGTGCCAGTAGTTTCACAGGGTCCTACGAGCAGTACTTC. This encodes CASSFTGSYEQYF.